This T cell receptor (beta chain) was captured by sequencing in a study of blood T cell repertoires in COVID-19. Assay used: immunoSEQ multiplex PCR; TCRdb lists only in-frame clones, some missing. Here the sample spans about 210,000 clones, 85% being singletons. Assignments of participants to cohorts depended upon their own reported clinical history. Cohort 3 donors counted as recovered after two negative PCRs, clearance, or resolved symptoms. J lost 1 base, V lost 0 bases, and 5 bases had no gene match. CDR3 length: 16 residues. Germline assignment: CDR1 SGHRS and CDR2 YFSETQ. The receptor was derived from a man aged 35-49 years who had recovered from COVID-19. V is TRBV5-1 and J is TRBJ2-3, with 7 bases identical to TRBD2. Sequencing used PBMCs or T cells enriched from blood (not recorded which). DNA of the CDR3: TGCGCCAGCAGCTTGGCAAGCGGGATCGGCACAGATACGCAGTATTTT. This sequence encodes CASSLASGIGTDTQYF.